This record looks at one T cell receptor (beta chain) sequence and its context. Its antigen remains unidentified. The data were taken from a study of cytomegalovirus exposure and HLA in healthy donors. General observations from the study: The majority of CMV-associated TCR beta chains were reported as apparently HLA-restricted in a later analysis. A link between a missense DCLRE1C variant and TCR beta V- and J-gene trimming emerged from a later analysis. Researchers reportedly found TCR beta sequences accurately predicted most subjects' HLA-A and HLA-B alleles.

Primers for the PCR totalled 60 Vbeta and 13 Jbeta. Sequencing was performed with immunoSEQ multiplex PCR; in TCRdb, only in-frame clones are kept and a portion is missing. The data contain about 120,000 clones, 60% to 85% of them seen just once; the ten biggest clones take up about 2.5%. CDR1 and CDR2 (germline): SGHNT, YYREEE (reference sequence). Trimming left V 1 base short and J 4 bases short, with 14 bases between. This CDR3 comprises 15 residues. This rearrangement joins TRBV5-4 to TRBJ2-5, with D perhaps matching TRBD2 (6 bases). Source material: PBMCs. This receptor was obtained from a female donor in good health and CMV-seronegative. CDR3 coding DNA: TGTGCCAGCAGCTTGCGTCGGGAGTCGGGAGAGACCCAGTACTTC. Its protein is CASSLRRESGETQYF.